Included here is one T cell receptor beta chain sequence, with context. The CDR3 sequence is 15 residues long. Per the germline V gene, CDR1 is MDHEN and CDR2 is SYDVKM. Trimming left V 5 bases short and J 0 bases short, with 14 bases between. Assay used: immunoSEQ multiplex PCR; TCRdb lists only in-frame clones, some missing. The sample lists over 85,000 clones; around 92% were seen once. The data originate from a study of control samples from healthy donors and cancer patients. Sequencing was carried out using blood. The clonotype was recovered from a woman younger than 35 in good health. The rearrangement uses TRBV28 and TRBJ2-7; either TRBD1 or TRBD2 may supply D (5 bases each). CDR3 nucleotide sequence: TGTGCCAGCAGTGCTCCGGGACGGAACTCCTACGAGCAGTACTTC. Translation gives CASSAPGRNSYEQYF.